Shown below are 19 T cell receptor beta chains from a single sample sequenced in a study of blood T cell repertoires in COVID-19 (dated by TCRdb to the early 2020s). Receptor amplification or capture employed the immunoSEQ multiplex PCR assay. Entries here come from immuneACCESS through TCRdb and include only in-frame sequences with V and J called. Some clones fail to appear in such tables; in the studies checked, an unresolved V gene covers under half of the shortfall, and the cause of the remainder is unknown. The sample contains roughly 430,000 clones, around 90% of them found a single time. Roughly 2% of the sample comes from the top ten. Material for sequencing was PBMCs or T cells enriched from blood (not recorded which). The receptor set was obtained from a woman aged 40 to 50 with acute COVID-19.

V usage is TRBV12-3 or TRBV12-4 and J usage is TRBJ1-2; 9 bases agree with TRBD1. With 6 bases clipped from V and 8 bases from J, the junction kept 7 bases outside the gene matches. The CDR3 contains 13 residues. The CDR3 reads CASRGGQGEGYTF. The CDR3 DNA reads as TGTGCCAGCAGGGGGGGACAGGGCGAAGGCTACACCTTC.

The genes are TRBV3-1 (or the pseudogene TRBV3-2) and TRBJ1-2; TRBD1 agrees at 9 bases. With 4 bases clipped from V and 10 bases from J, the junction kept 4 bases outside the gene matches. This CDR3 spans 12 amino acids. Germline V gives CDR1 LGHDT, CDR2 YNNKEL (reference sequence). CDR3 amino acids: CASSPGQGAYTF. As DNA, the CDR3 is TGTGCCAGCAGCCCGGGACAGGGTGCCTACACCTTC.

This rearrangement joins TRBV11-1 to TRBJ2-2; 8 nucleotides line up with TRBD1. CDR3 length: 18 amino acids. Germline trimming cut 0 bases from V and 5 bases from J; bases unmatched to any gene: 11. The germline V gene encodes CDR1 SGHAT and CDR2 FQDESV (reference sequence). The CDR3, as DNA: TGTGCCAGCAGCTTAGCCGCCAGGGGGCTTCGTCATACCGGGGAGCTGTTTTTT. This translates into CASSLAARGLRHTGELFF.

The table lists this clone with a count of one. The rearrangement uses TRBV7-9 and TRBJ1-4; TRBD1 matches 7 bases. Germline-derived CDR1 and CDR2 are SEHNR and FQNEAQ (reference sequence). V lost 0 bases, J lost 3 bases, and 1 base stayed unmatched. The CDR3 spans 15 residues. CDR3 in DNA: TGTGCCAGCAGCTTAGCGGGGACAGCTAATGAAAAACTGTTTTTT. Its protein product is CASSLAGTANEKLFF.

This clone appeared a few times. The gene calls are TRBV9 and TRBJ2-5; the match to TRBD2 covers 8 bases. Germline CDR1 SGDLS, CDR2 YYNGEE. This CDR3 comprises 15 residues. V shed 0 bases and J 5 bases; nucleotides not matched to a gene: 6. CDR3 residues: CASSVAGGAGETQYF. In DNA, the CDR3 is TGTGCCAGCAGCGTAGCGGGGGGGGCCGGGGAGACCCAGTACTTC.

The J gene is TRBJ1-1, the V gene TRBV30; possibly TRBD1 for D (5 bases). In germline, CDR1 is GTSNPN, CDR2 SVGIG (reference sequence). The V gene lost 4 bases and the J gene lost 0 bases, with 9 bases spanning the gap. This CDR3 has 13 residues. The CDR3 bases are TGTGCCTGGAATACAGGTTTGAACACTGAAGCTTTCTTT. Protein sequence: CAWNTGLNTEAFF.

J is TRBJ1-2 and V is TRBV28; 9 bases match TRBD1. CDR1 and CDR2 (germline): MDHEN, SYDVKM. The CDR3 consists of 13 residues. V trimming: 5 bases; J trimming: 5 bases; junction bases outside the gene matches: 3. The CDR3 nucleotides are TGTGCCAGCAGTCGGGACAGGGAATATGGCTACACCTTC. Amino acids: CASSRDREYGYTF.

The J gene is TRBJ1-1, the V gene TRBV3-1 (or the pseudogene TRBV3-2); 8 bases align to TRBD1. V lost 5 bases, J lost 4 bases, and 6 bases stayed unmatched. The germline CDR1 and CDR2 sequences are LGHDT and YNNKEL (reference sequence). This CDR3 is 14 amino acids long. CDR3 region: CASSAMDRATEAFF. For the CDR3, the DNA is TGTGCCAGCAGCGCGATGGACAGGGCCACTGAAGCTTTCTTT.

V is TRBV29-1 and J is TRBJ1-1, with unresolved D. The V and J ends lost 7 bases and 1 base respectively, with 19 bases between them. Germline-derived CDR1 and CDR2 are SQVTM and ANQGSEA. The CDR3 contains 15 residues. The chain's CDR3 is CSARRPGGRNTEAFF. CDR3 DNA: TGCAGCGCCAGACGACCGGGAGGCCGGAACACTGAAGCTTTCTTT.

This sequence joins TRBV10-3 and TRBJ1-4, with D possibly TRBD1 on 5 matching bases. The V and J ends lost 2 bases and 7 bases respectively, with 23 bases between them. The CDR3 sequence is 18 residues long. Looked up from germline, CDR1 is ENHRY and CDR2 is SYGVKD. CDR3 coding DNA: TGTGCCATCAGTGAGGGGATAATACAGGCAAGGTTGGGTGAAAAACTGTTTTTT. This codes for CAISEGIIQARLGEKLFF.

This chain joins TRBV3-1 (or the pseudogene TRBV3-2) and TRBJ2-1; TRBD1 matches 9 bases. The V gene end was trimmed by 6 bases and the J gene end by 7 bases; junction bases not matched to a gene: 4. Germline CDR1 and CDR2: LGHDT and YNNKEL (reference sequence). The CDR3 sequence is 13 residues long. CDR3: CASRQGARNEQFF. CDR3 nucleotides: TGTGCCAGCAGACAGGGGGCGCGAAATGAGCAGTTCTTC.

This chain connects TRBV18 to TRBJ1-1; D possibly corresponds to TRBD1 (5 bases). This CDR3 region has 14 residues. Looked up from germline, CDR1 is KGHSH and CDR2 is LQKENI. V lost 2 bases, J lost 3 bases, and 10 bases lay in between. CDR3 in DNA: TGTGCCAGCTCACCAGGAGGGGACTACACTGAAGCTTTCTTT. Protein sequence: CASSPGGDYTEAFF.

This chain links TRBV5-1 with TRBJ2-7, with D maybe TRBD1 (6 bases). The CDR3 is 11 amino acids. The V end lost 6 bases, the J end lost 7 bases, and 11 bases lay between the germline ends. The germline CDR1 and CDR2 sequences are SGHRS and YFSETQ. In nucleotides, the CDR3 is TGCGCCAGCAACCTAGGGGGAGAGCAGTACTTC. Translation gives CASNLGGEQYF. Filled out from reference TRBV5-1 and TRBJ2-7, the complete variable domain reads KAGVTQTPRYLIKTRGQQVTLSCSPISGHRSVSWYQQTPGQGLQFLFEYFSETQRNKGNFPGRFSGRQFSNSRSEMNVSTLELGDSALYLCASNLGGEQYFGPGTRLTVT.

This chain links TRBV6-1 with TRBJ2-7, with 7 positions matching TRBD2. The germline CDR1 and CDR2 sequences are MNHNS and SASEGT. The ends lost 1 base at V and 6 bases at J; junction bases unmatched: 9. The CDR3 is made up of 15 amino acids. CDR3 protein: CASSEDREDLPEQYF. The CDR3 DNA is TGTGCCAGCAGTGAAGATCGGGAGGATCTCCCCGAGCAGTACTTC.

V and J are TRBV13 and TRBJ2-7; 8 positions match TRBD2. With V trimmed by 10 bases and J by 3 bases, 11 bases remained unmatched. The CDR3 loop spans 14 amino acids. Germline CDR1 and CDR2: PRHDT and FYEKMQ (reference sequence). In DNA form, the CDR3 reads TGTGCCACTCGGCGCGCGGGGGGCAGCTACGAGCAGTACTTC. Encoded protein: CATRRAGGSYEQYF.

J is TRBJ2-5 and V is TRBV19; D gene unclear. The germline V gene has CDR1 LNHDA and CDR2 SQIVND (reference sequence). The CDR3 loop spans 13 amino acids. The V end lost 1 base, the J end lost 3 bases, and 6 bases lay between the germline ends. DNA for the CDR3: TGTGCCAGTAGTATAGTAGGAGAAGAGACCCAGTACTTC. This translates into CASSIVGEETQYF. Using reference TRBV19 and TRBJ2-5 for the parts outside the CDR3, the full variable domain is DGGITQSPKYLFRKEGQNVTLSCEQNLNHDAMYWYRQDPGQGLRLIYYSQIVNDFQKGDIAEGYSVSREKKESFPLTVTSAQKNPTAFYLCASSIVGEETQYFGPGTRLLVL.

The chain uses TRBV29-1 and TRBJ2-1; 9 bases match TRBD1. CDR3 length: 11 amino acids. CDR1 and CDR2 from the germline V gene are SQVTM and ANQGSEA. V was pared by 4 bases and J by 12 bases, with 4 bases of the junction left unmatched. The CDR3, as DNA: TGCAGCGTTGGAGGGACAGGGAGGCAGTTCTTC. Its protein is CSVGGTGRQFF.

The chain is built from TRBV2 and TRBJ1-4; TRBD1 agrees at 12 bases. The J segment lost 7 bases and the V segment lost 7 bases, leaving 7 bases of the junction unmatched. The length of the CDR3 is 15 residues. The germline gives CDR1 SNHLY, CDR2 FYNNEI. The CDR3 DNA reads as TGTGCCAGCACCCCCGGGACAGGGGGCGGTGAAAAACTGTTTTTT. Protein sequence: CASTPGTGGGEKLFF.

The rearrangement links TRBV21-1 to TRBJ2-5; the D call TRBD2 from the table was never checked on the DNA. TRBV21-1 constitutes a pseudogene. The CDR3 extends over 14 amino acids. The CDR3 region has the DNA TGTGCCAGCACCTTTAGCGGGGGGGATGAGACCCAGTACTTC. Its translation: CASTFSGGDETQYF.